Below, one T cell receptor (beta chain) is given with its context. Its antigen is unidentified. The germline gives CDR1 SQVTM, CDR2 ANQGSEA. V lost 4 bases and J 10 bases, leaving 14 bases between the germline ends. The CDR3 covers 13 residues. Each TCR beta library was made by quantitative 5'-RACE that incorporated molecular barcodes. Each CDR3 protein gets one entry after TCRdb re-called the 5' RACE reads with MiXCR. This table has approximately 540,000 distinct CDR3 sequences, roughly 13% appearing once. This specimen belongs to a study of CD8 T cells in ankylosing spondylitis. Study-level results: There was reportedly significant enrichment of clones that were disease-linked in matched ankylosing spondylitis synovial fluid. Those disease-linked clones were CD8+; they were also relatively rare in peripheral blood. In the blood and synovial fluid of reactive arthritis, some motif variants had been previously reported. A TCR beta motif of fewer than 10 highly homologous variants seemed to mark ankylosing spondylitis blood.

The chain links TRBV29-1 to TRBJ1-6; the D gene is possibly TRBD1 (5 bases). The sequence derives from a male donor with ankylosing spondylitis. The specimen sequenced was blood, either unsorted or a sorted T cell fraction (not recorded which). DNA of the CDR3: TGCAGCGTTGGGCAGGGTAACCGGTCACCCCTCCACTTT. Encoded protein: CSVGQGNRSPLHF.